These T cell receptor beta chains were read from a single sample in a study of blood T cell repertoires in COVID-19. Repertoires were generated with immunoSEQ multiplex PCR, while TCRdb's copy carries only in-frame clones and drops some. The sample has some 54,000 clones, around 81% seen once. The material sequenced was peripheral blood. The receptors shown here come from a man in his 70s with active COVID-19. Each CDR3 is given with its conserved first and last residue. A D gene is named only where the DNA matches it firmly. Size values are once, few and many counts, or a class for expanded clones, and some rows have none.

clone size	D gene	V gene	J gene	CDR3 DNA	CDR3 protein
NA	TRBD1	TRBV6-2/TRBV6-3	TRBJ2-3	TGTGCCAGCAGTTACCTCGCCGGGACAGGGGTTACGCAGTATTTT	CASSYLAGTGVTQYF
NA	TRBD1	TRBV7-3	TRBJ1-5	TGTGCCAGCAGCAGGGACAGTCGCCAGCCCCAGCATTTT	CASSRDSRQPQHF
NA	NA	TRBV30	TRBJ1-6	TGTGCCTGGAGCATACGGGATAGCTCCTATAATTCACCCCTCCACTTT	CAWSIRDSSYNSPLHF
NA	TRBD2	TRBV6-5	TRBJ2-3	TGTGCCAGCAGCGGACGGGGGGGCATCCCAGATACGCAGTATTTT	CASSGRGGIPDTQYF
once	NA	TRBV7-3	TRBJ2-2	TGTGCCAGCAGCTTAGCCAGGGACACCGGGGAGCTGTTTTTT	CASSLARDTGELFF
few	TRBD1	TRBV6-5	TRBJ2-2	TGTGCCAGCAGTTACGGACAGGGGCCAATCACCGGGGAGCTGTTTTTT	CASSYGQGPITGELFF
NA	TRBD1	TRBV5-6	TRBJ2-7	TGTGCCAGCAGCTCGTGGGGACAGCGAAACTCCTACGAGCAGTACTTC	CASSSWGQRNSYEQYF
NA	NA	TRBV24-1	TRBJ2-3	TGTGCCACCAGTGCCACAGGGAACGCAGATACGCAGTATTTT	CATSATGNADTQYF
NA	NA	TRBV7-2	TRBJ2-5	TGTGCCAGCAGCTTAGGGGGACTGGAAAAAGAGACCCAGTACTTC	CASSLGGLEKETQYF
few	NA	TRBV27	TRBJ1-2	TGTGCCAGCAGTTCAGGGACGGGGGACTATGGCTACACCTTC	CASSSGTGDYGYTF
NA	TRBD1	TRBV6-2/TRBV6-3	TRBJ1-5	TGTGCCAGCAGTCTGACAGGGCCCAATCAGCCCCAGCATTTT	CASSLTGPNQPQHF
NA	NA	TRBV5-5	TRBJ1-6	TGTGCCAGCACCTCGGGTGAGGTCGGGTCACCCCTCCACTTT	CASTSGEVGSPLHF
NA	TRBD2	TRBV6-2/TRBV6-3	TRBJ2-3	TGTGCCAGCAGTTACCATAGCGGGGCCTTGAGAGATACGCAGTATTTT	CASSYHSGALRDTQYF
many	NA	TRBV6-1	TRBJ1-4	TGTGCCAGCAGTGAGGGGGCAGGGACGGAAAAACTGTTTTTT	CASSEGAGTEKLFF
NA	TRBD1	TRBV19	TRBJ2-5	TGTGCCAGTAGACTTCGACAGGGGGCAGGAGAGACCCAGTACTTC	CASRLRQGAGETQYF
few	NA	TRBV14	TRBJ2-7	TGTGCCAGCAGCCAAGATCTCGCCAGCTACGAGCAGTACTTC	CASSQDLASYEQYF
NA	TRBD1	TRBV18	TRBJ1-4	TGTGCCAGCTCAGCGGGACAGCCTAAGAATGAAAAACTGTTTTTT	CASSAGQPKNEKLFF
NA	TRBD2	TRBV6-5	TRBJ2-1	TGTGCCAGCGCCGGAAGGACTAGCGTTTACAATGAGCAGTTCTTC	CASAGRTSVYNEQFF
NA	NA	TRBV27	TRBJ2-5	TGTGCCAGCAGTTTATCGGCAGGGATGGAGACCCAGTACTTC	CASSLSAGMETQYF
NA	NA	TRBV10-3	TRBJ1-2	TGTGCCATCAGTGGTGCAGGGGCAGGCTACACCTTC	CAISGAGAGYTF
once	TRBD2	TRBV28	TRBJ2-7	TGTGCCAGCAGTTTGTCAGCGGGGGGGTTTAAGCAGTACTTC	CASSLSAGGFKQYF
once	NA	TRBV30	TRBJ2-3	TGTGCCTGGAGTGGGAATATCCTGGGCGCAGATACGCAGTATTTT	CAWSGNILGADTQYF
few	TRBD1	TRBV7-8	TRBJ2-5	TGTGCCAGCAGCCTTACCCGGACAGGGGAGACCCAGTACTTC	CASSLTRTGETQYF
NA	TRBD1	TRBV7-3	TRBJ2-7	TGTGCCAGCAGCTTATTCCCCGGACAGGGCTACGAGCAGTACTTC	CASSLFPGQGYEQYF
NA	NA	TRBV24-1	TRBJ2-3	TGTGCCACCAGTGGTCCAACAGGTCCCTTTTACACAGATACGCAGTATTTT	CATSGPTGPFYTDTQYF
few	TRBD1	TRBV5-6	TRBJ1-2	TGTGCCAGCAGCTTGGCTGGCAGGGGGTCCTATGGCTACACCTTC	CASSLAGRGSYGYTF
once	TRBD1	TRBV19	TRBJ2-5	TGTGCCAGTAGTCAAGGGGGCAGAGAGACCCAGTACTTC	CASSQGGRETQYF
few	TRBD1	TRBV6-6	TRBJ1-6	TGTGCCAGCAGTTCGGACAGGGGTAGTTCACCCCTCCACTTT	CASSSDRGSSPLHF
NA	NA	TRBV28	TRBJ1-2	TGTGCCAGCACCCGACAGGCGGGTAACTATGGCTACACCTTC	CASTRQAGNYGYTF
NA	NA	TRBV12-5	TRBJ2-5	TGTGCTAGTGGTTTGGTATTTCAGGGACAAGAGACCCAGTACTTC	CASGLVFQGQETQYF
few	NA	TRBV6-5	TRBJ1-1	TGTGCCAGCCGGGACTGGAACACTGAAGCTTTCTTT	CASRDWNTEAFF
NA	NA	TRBV30	TRBJ2-5	TGTGCCTGGAGTGTGCAGGTAGAGACCCAGTACTTC	CAWSVQVETQYF
few	NA	TRBV4-1	TRBJ2-5	TGCGCCAGCAGCCAGGCCAGGTGGTGGGCAGAGACCCAGTACTTC	CASSQARWWAETQYF
NA	NA	TRBV7-2	TRBJ2-7	TGTGCCAGCAGCTTAGCGGGAGTTTTCCACGAGCAGTACTTC	CASSLAGVFHEQYF
few	TRBD2	TRBV19	TRBJ2-1	TGTGCCAGTAGTATCAGCGGGGGGCTGTACAATGAGCAGTTCTTC	CASSISGGLYNEQFF
NA	NA	TRBV9	TRBJ1-2	TGTGCCAGCAGCGTAGGTGGAGGGGGGGTTGGCTACACCTTC	CASSVGGGGVGYTF
NA	NA	TRBV18	TRBJ1-3	TGTGCCAGCTCACCTGGGACAAGCTCTGGAAACACCATATATTTT	CASSPGTSSGNTIYF
NA	NA	TRBV29-1	TRBJ2-5	TGCAGCGTTGACGGCAGGGCTGCGGGGGAGACCCAGTACTTC	CSVDGRAAGETQYF
few	NA	TRBV7-8	TRBJ2-7	TGTGCCAGCAGCTTACTTCGGGGGGCTCGCGAGCAGTACTTC	CASSLLRGAREQYF
NA	TRBD1	TRBV19	TRBJ1-2	TGTGCCAGTAGTACACGGGACAGGGGGGACTATGGCTACACCTTC	CASSTRDRGDYGYTF
NA	NA	TRBV2	TRBJ2-2	TGTGCCAGCACTGTCGCCGGGGAGCTGTTTTTT	CASTVAGELFF
NA	TRBD1	TRBV30	TRBJ2-7	TGTGCCTGGCTACCCACAGGGGGCTTGTACGAGCAGTACTTC	CAWLPTGGLYEQYF
once	TRBD1	TRBV25-1	TRBJ1-1	TGTGCCAGCAGTGGCGGGGACAGAAGATTCATGAACACTGAAGCTTTCTTT	CASSGGDRRFMNTEAFF
NA	TRBD2	TRBV4-3	TRBJ2-3	TGCGCCAGCAGCCGCGGACTAGCGGGGGGGACAGATACGCAGTATTTT	CASSRGLAGGTDTQYF
NA	TRBD1	TRBV3-1/TRBV3-2	TRBJ1-5	TGTGCCAGCAGCCAGCGGGACAGAAGGGACAGCAATCAGCCCCAGCATTTT	CASSQRDRRDSNQPQHF
NA	TRBD1	TRBV27	TRBJ1-2	TGTGCCAGCAGTTCCCAGGGGACAGGGTGGCTAGGCTACACCTTC	CASSSQGTGWLGYTF
NA	TRBD2	TRBV18	TRBJ2-1	TGTGCCAGCTCACCCGGGACTAGCGGGGGGCTCGGCGAGCAGTTCTTC	CASSPGTSGGLGEQFF
NA	NA	TRBV29-1	TRBJ2-5	TGCAGCGTTCGGCAGGGGGAGACCCAGTACTTC	CSVRQGETQYF
NA	NA	TRBV19	TRBJ2-4	TGTGCCAGTAGTAGCCAAGGCAGGTACATTCAGTACTTC	CASSSQGRYIQYF
NA	TRBD2	TRBV5-4	TRBJ2-3	TGTGCCAGCAGCTTGGCGCTAGCGGGGAGTGCTAGCACAGATACGCAGTATTTT	CASSLALAGSASTDTQYF
NA	NA	TRBV9	TRBJ1-5	TGTGCCAGCAGCGTAGGGCAGATCAATCAGCCCCAGCATTTT	CASSVGQINQPQHF
NA	NA	TRBV4-3	TRBJ2-1	TGCGCCAGCAGCCAAGATCCAGTACAGGGAAATGAGCAGTTCTTC	CASSQDPVQGNEQFF
once	NA	TRBV5-1	TRBJ2-5	TGCGCCAGCAGCTTGGTCGTCAGGGGAGGGGAGACCCAGTACTTC	CASSLVVRGGETQYF
NA	NA	TRBV6-5	TRBJ2-7	TGTGCCAGCAGTCCCGGACACTACGAGCAGTACTTC	CASSPGHYEQYF
NA	TRBD2	TRBV2	TRBJ2-1	TGTGCCAGCAGTCCTTTCGGCGGGGGGAATTACAATGAGCAGTTCTTC	CASSPFGGGNYNEQFF
once	NA	TRBV20-1	TRBJ2-2	TGCAGTGCTAGTCAGGGGCGGGTTAACACCGGGGAGCTGTTTTTT	CSASQGRVNTGELFF